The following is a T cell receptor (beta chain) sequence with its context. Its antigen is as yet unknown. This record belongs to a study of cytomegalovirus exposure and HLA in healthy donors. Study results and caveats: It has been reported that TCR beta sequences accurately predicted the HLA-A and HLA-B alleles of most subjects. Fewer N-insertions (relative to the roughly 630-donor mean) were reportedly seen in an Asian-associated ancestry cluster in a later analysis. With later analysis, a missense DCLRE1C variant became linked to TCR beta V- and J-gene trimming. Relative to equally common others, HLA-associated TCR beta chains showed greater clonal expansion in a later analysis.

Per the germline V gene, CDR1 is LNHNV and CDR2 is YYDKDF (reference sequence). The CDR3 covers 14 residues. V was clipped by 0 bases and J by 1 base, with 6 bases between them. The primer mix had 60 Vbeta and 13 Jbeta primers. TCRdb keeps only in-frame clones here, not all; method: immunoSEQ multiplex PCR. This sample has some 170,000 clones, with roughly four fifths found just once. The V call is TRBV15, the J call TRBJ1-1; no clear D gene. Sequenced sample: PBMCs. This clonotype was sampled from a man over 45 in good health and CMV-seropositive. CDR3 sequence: CATSRDHQNTEAFF. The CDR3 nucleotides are TGTGCCACCAGCAGAGATCATCAGAACACTGAAGCTTTCTTT.